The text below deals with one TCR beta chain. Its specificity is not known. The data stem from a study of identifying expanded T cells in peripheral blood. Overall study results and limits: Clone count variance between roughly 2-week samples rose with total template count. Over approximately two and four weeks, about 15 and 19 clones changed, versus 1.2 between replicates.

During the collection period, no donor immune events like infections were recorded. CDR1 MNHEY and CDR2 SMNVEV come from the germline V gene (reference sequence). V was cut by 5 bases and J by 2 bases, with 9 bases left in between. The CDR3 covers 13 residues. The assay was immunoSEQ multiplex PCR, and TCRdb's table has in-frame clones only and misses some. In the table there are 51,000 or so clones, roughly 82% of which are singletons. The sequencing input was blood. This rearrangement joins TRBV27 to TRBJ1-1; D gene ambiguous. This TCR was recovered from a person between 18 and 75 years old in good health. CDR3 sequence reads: CASSPVGNTEAFF. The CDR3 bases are TGTGCCAGCAGTCCAGTTGGTAACACTGAAGCTTTCTTT.